The T cell receptor beta chain described here comes from a study of blood T cells in healthy people across ages. This CDR3 comprises 15 residues. Germline assignment: CDR1 MNHNS and CDR2 SASEGT. V was shortened by 7 bases and J by 2 bases, with 17 bases between the two germline ends. PCR was performed a second time for about 7 to 12 cycles using a sample-barcoded 5' primer and a J-beta primer mix. From the 5' RACE reads, TCRdb called clonotypes with MiXCR, one entry per CDR3 protein. The sample gives about 1,400,000 distinct CDR3 sequences, around 42% of which show up once; less than 8% is in the top ten.

The clonotype originates from a woman under 30 in good health. The chain combines TRBV6-1 with TRBJ1-2, with D possibly matching TRBD1 (5 bases). Sequenced material: blood. The CDR3 here is CASIRSGDGNYGYTF. In DNA form, the CDR3 reads TGTGCCAGCATTAGATCGGGGGACGGAAACTATGGCTACACCTTC.